These T cell receptor beta chains were read from a single sample in a study of blood T cells in healthy people across ages. MiXCR, run by TCRdb on the 5' RACE reads, gives a single entry per CDR3 protein. The table has some 700,000 distinct CDR3 sequences, 22% seen once; the top ten hold about 22%. The specimen sequenced was blood. These receptors came from a man aged 65-85 years in good health. The conserved cysteine and the conserved F or W are not part of the CDR3 here.

v_gene | CDR3aa
TRBV5-6 | ASSLPDRGAEAF
TRBV5-6 | ASSFIGGGNTIY
TRBV14 | ASSQAGTSPHEQY
TRBV12-3/TRBV12-4 | ASRDTTGGNEQF
TRBV5-1 | ASSPKISRGMDTQY
TRBV2 | ASRGDNTDTQY
TRBV29-1 | SVEGLTEAF
TRBV20-1 | SARLAGIRTDTQY
TRBV6-6 | ASSLSGTGGKSPLR
TRBV28 | ASSPPGLLDEQY
TRBV20-1 | SARVDRGSYEQY
TRBV7-2 | ASSSPTGTSSYNEQF
TRBV20-1 | SALHLAGLQETQY
TRBV19 | ASSIMGPLYNEQF
TRBV19 | ASSVSRGSNSPLH
TRBV3-1 | ASSLWGSAAYEQY
TRBV10-2 | ASGEVLGADTQY
TRBV28 | ASSNIAGNSYNEQF
TRBV15 | ATSREGQHQETQY
TRBV29-1 | SVEDAQNTEAF
TRBV20-1 | SAPKTGFTEAF
TRBV6-5 | ASSPKVNTEAF
TRBV20-1 | SARTSGINEQF
TRBV5-1 | ASSLAGGTHETQY
TRBV20-1 | SAPDKNTEAF
TRBV12-3/TRBV12-4 | ASGHTTSGRGDTQY
TRBV12-5 | ASGLSANYGYT
TRBV28 | ASSSWAGGLANEKLF
TRBV20-1 | SASPSGNTIY
TRBV12-3/TRBV12-4 | ASSLVLAGAPTDTQY
TRBV12-3/TRBV12-4 | ASSRDREEEKLF
TRBV9 | ASSVEQGDVRETQY
TRBV28 | ASRYEGSGNTIY
TRBV3-1 | ASSQGYNRVHEQY
TRBV5-1 | ASSLGTSTRDTQY
TRBV9 | ASSVKGMNTEAF
TRBV29-1 | SVEVGGYEQY
TRBV5-1 | ASSLEAVRGNTIY
TRBV27 | ASRDGAPLWF
TRBV29-1 | SVDQGNTGELF
TRBV28 | ASSPAGLAQRMGSTDTQY
TRBV30 | AWSVSSGMKTQY
TRBV12-3/TRBV12-4 | ASSGGTRQPQH
TRBV15 | ATSFGSGNTIY
TRBV7-2 | ASSPSGTTYNEQF
TRBV27 | ASRPRGLGNTIY
TRBV14 | ASSQLGGAYNEQF
TRBV29-1 | SVGDQTQY
TRBV4-1 | ASSQDQGLRTEAF
TRBV7-2 | ASTTYRGREDTQS
TRBV12-3/TRBV12-4 | ASSFYRGSGDTQY
TRBV7-8 | ASSTRSLAGGQSTGELF
TRBV4-3 | ASSQVPWGVSEAF
TRBV29-1 | SVEGTGNGYT
TRBV20-1 | SASGGSSYEQY
TRBV5-1 | ASSVPQGNTEAF
TRBV7-8 | ASSSQGVDTGELF
TRBV20-1 | SAVPGASGQETQY